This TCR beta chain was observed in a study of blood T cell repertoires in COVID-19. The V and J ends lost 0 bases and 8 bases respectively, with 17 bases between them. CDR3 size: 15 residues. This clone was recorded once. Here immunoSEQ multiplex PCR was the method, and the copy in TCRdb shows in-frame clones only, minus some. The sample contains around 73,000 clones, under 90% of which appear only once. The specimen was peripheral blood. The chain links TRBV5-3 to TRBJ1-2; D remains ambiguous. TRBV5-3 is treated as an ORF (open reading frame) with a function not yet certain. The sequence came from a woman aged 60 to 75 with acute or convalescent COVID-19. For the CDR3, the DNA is TGTGCCAGAAGCTTGGGGGAGTTACCCCCTTGGGGCTACACCTTC. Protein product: CARSLGELPPWGYTF.